Each of the 9 T cell receptor beta chains below was sequenced from the same sample in a study of post-analysis software for immune sequencing data. Study observations and caveats: Patients used about 5 TRBV segments, including TRBV5-6, TRBV5-1 and TRBV20-1, more often than controls.

The TCR beta cDNA libraries carried unique molecular identifiers. TCRdb recomputed calls from the PCR reads with MiXCR, one row per CDR3 protein. The sample has approximately 690,000 distinct CDR3 sequences, approximately 59% seen once. These receptors lack a known antigen. The sample comprised blood. All receptors derive from a girl aged 2 to 10 with multiple sclerosis.

The chain uses TRBV5-1 and TRBJ1-5; D remains ambiguous. Germline V gives CDR1 SGHRS, CDR2 YFSETQ. With 4 bases removed from V and 4 bases from J, the gap between germline ends came to 12 bases. The CDR3 contains 14 residues. The CDR3: CASSGAAKNQPQHF. For the CDR3, the DNA is TGCGCCAGCAGCGGTGCGGCCAAGAATCAGCCCCAGCATTTT. Combining the CDR3 with reference TRBV5-1 and TRBJ1-5 gives the whole variable domain KAGVTQTPRYLIKTRGQQVTLSCSPISGHRSVSWYQQTPGQGLQFLFEYFSETQRNKGNFPGRFSGRQFSNSRSEMNVSTLELGDSALYLCASSGAAKNQPQHFGDGTRLSIL.

This clonotype came up a few times. The rearrangement uses TRBV10-3 and TRBJ2-7; D possibly matches TRBD1 or TRBD2 (5 bases each). V lost 7 bases and J lost 0, with 13 bases in between. CDR1 is ENHRY, CDR2 SYGVKD, per germline. The CDR3 runs to 14 residues. Written as DNA, the CDR3 is TGTGCCATCACGCCGGGGCGATCCTCCTACGAGCAGTACTTC. Translated, it gives CAITPGRSSYEQYF.

On this clonotype: At one end, the junction sequence differs from germline, possibly due to a read error. The CDR3 spells CASSPFEGADTEYF. The CDR3 nucleotides are TGTGCCAGCAGCCCCTTCGAGGGGGCAGATACGGAGTATTTT. The chain employs TRBV12-3 or TRBV12-4 and TRBJ2-3; 7 positions match TRBD1. The CDR3 covers 14 residues.

Worth noting for this clonotype: The junction departs from germline at one end; a sequencing error may be responsible. The J gene is TRBJ2-7, the V gene TRBV20-1; 9 bases fit TRBD1. The length of the CDR3 is 14 residues. CDR1 is DFQATT and CDR2 is SNEGSKA in the germline V gene (reference sequence). DNA of the CDR3: TGCAGTGCTGGAGAGCCGGGACAGGGCTACGAGCAGTACTTC. Encoded protein: CSAGEPGQGYEQYF.

The chain recombines TRBV5-1 with TRBJ2-5, with a tentative D call TRBD1 (6 bases). CDR3 length equals 14 residues. Germline-derived CDR1 and CDR2 are SGHRS and YFSETQ. Deletions cut 4 bases from V and 5 bases from J, with 15 bases between. Here the CDR3 DNA reads TGCGCCAGCAGCCCGGACAGCCCGGCGGAGACCCAGTACTTC. Translated, it gives CASSPDSPAETQYF.

The chain employs TRBV10-3 and TRBJ2-3, with 14 bases identical to TRBD2. Germline CDR1 ENHRY, CDR2 SYGVKD. V trimming: 3 bases; J trimming: 3 bases; junction bases outside the gene matches: 5. The length of the CDR3 is 17 residues. The CDR3 is CAISEPGLAGGTDTQYF. CDR3 bases: TGTGCCATCAGTGAACCAGGACTAGCGGGGGGAACAGATACGCAGTATTTT.

The CDR3 region has the DNA TGCAGTGCTCTGACTAGCGGGGGAGATACGCAGTATTTT. It specifies CSALTSGGDTQYF. The chain combines TRBV20-1 with TRBJ2-3, with 12 nucleotides matching TRBD2. The germline CDR1 and CDR2 sequences are DFQATT and SNEGSKA (reference sequence). The CDR3 sequence is 13 residues long. Unmatched junction bases numbered 2, after V lost 5 bases and J lost 5 bases.

This clonotype occurred a few times. The chain carries TRBV7-9 and TRBJ2-5; the D is unclear. The ends were cut back, 5 bases at V and 4 bases at J, with 8 bases in the middle. CDR3 length: 12 residues. Germline V lookup: CDR1 SEHNR, CDR2 FQNEAQ (reference sequence). The CDR3 bases are TGTGCCAGCAGCCAAAGAATAGAGACCCAGTACTTC. As protein: CASSQRIETQYF.

This sequence joins TRBV29-1 and TRBJ1-5; perhaps TRBD1 as D (6 bases). In germline, CDR1 is SQVTM, CDR2 ANQGSEA. V was clipped by 8 bases and J by 7 bases, with 18 bases between them. This CDR3 is built from 13 residues. CDR3 sequence: CSFTGGQGQPQHF. The CDR3 DNA reads TGCAGCTTCACTGGGGGGCAGGGACAGCCCCAGCATTTT.